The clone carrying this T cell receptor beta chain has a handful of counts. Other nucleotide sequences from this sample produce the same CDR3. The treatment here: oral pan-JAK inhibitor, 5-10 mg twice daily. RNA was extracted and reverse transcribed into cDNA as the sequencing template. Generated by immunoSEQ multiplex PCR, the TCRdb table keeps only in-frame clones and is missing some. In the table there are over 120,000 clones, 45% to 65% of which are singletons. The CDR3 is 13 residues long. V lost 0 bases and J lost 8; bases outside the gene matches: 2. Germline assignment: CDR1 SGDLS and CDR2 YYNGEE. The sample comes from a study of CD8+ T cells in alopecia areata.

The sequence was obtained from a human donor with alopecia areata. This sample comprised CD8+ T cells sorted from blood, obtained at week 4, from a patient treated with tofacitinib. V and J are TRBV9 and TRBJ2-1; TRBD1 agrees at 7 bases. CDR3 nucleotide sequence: TGTGCCAGCAGCGTAGGAGGGGGCGATGAGCAGTTCTTC. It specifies CASSVGGGDEQFF. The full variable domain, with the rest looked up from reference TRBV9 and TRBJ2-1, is DSGVTQTPKHLITATGQRVTLRCSPRSGDLSVYWYQQSLDQGLQFLIQYYNGEERAKGNILERFSAQQFPDLHSELNLSSLELGDSALYFCASSVGGGDEQFFGPGTRLTVL.